This record concerns one T cell receptor (beta chain) sequence. The germline V gene encodes CDR1 SGHRS and CDR2 YFSETQ. J was trimmed by 3 bases and V by 4 bases; bases with no gene match: 6. CDR3 length: 16 residues. The data originate from a study of blood T cell repertoires in COVID-19. Turning to the study itself: Donors in the United States, Italy and Spain gave samples during acute or convalescent COVID-19. PBMCs, B-cell-depleted T cells, or T cells were the source of the cDNA or gDNA that made up the material.

Per the authors' pipeline: Amplified reference gene primers provided the basis for estimating nucleated cell counts. Generated by immunoSEQ multiplex PCR, the TCRdb table keeps only in-frame clones and is missing some. That table supplies the V and J calls and clone size; D and trimming were determined from the DNA. The table has tens of thousands of clones, 79% seen once. The receptor was isolated from a man between 60 and 75 years old with active or convalescent COVID-19. The specimen was peripheral blood. The chain carries TRBV5-1 and TRBJ2-3; 12 positions agree with TRBD2. In DNA, the CDR3 is TGCGCCAGCAGCCTCGGGACTAGCGGGTGGACAGATACGCAGTATTTT. This encodes CASSLGTSGWTDTQYF.